Listed here are 27 T cell receptor beta chains from one sample, sequenced in a study of blood T cell repertoires in COVID-19. The table came from immunoSEQ multiplex PCR; TCRdb's copy has only in-frame clones and leaves some out. The table includes around 110,000 clones, roughly 80% detected once. Sequencing input: peripheral blood. These TCRs come from a man aged 30 to 45 with acute or convalescent COVID-19.

V gene TRBV4-2 combines with J gene TRBJ2-5, with TRBD1 matching over 8 bases. J lost 3 bases, V lost 1 base, and 13 bases had no gene match. Germline V gives CDR1 LGHNA, CDR2 YNFKEQ. CDR3 length: 18 residues. CDR3 DNA sequence: TGTGCCAGCAGCCAAGTCGCGATGCAACAGGGGGGTAAAGAGACCCAGTACTTC. Translated: CASSQVAMQQGGKETQYF.

This chain connects TRBV9 to TRBJ2-7, with D possibly TRBD1 on 6 matching bases. Between the trimmed V and J ends, which lost 0 bases and 5 bases, there was a span of 15 bases. Looked up from germline, CDR1 is SGDLS and CDR2 is YYNGEE. This CDR3 spans 15 amino acids. CDR3 coding DNA: TGTGCCAGCAGCGTAGCCTACAGGGACGGGGACGAGCAGTACTTC. Translation: CASSVAYRDGDEQYF.

This chain links TRBV29-1 with TRBJ2-3; weak D call: TRBD2 (6 bases). Trimming took off 3 bases at V and 5 bases at J, with 12 bases between the two ends. Germline CDR1 SQVTM, CDR2 ANQGSEA. CDR3 length: 13 amino acids. CDR3 sequence reads: CSVEGRERDTQYF. The CDR3 coding sequence is TGCAGCGTTGAGGGGCGGGAAAGAGATACGCAGTATTTT.

The chain recombines TRBV20-1 with TRBJ2-5, with TRBD2 matching 9 bases. V lost 3 bases to trimming and J lost 5 bases; unmatched junction nucleotides: 10. The germline V gene encodes CDR1 DFQATT and CDR2 SNEGSKA (reference sequence). The CDR3 consists of 15 residues. In DNA, the CDR3 is TGCAGTGCTAGTCAGGTCATAGCGGGGGTCGAGACCCAGTACTTC. This sequence encodes CSASQVIAGVETQYF.

This clone appeared a few times. J is TRBJ2-5 and V is TRBV27; D is possibly TRBD1 (6 bases). Looked up from germline, CDR1 is MNHEY and CDR2 is SMNVEV (reference sequence). The V and J ends lost 2 bases and 1 base respectively, with 11 bases between them. The CDR3 totals 15 residues. The CDR3 nucleotides read TGTGCCAGCAGTTTAGTAACAGGGCTCCAAGAGACCCAGTACTTC. It is translated as CASSLVTGLQETQYF.

CDR3 in DNA: TGTGCCAGTAGTATAGTGGGCGGGGGAATCGGGGAGCTGTTTTTT. Translated, it gives CASSIVGGGIGELFF. The V gene is TRBV19, the J gene TRBJ2-2, with 7 bases lining up with TRBD2. Losses at the gene ends were 1 base for V and 7 bases for J; bases not matched to a gene: 6. This CDR3 region has 15 residues. Germline lookup yields CDR1 LNHDA and CDR2 SQIVND (reference sequence).

The V call is TRBV27, the J call TRBJ1-5, with 7 bases fitting TRBD1. CDR1 MNHEY and CDR2 SMNVEV come from the germline V gene (reference sequence). J lost 5 bases, V lost 5 bases, and 3 bases had no gene match. This CDR3 is 13 amino acids long. The CDR3 sequence is CASSPGQYQPQHF. CDR3 bases: TGTGCCAGCAGTCCGGGACAGTATCAGCCCCAGCATTTT.

This chain connects TRBV3-1 (or the pseudogene TRBV3-2) to TRBJ1-1; TRBD1 might be the D (5 bases). The CDR3 is 15 amino acids. Germline V gene sequence: CDR1 LGHDT, CDR2 YNNKEL (reference sequence). Trimming pared 0 bases from V and 2 bases from J, leaving 10 bases between. CDR3 sequence: CASSQDRVLNTEAFF. The CDR3 DNA sequence: TGTGCCAGCAGCCAAGACAGGGTGCTTAACACTGAAGCTTTCTTT.

The V gene is TRBV12-5, the J gene TRBJ1-5, with D maybe TRBD1 (5 bases). Germline V gene sequence: CDR1 LGHNT, CDR2 FRNRAP. The length of the CDR3 is 15 residues. Trimming took off 2 bases at V and 6 bases at J, with 14 bases between the two ends. Here the CDR3 DNA reads TGTGCTAGTGGTTTGTCGGCCATCCAGGGTCAGCCCCAGCATTTT. It encodes CASGLSAIQGQPQHF.

The V and J genes are TRBV29-1 and TRBJ2-5; weak D call: TRBD1 (6 bases). This CDR3 is 14 amino acids long. Per the germline V gene, CDR1 is SQVTM and CDR2 is ANQGSEA. Trimming pared 5 bases from V and 3 bases from J, leaving 16 bases between. In DNA, the CDR3 is TGCAGCGTTACTCGGCGGTACAGGGAAGAGACCCAGTACTTC. Amino acid sequence: CSVTRRYREETQYF.

The chain is built from TRBV14 and TRBJ2-1; D call uncertain. Germline CDR1 reads SGHDN; CDR2 reads FVKESK. The CDR3 spans 13 residues. V lost 5 bases to trimming and J lost 6 bases, with 11 bases between them. In DNA form, the CDR3 reads TGTGCCAGCAGCTCCTACCGTGTCAATGAGCAGTTCTTC. Its translation is CASSSYRVNEQFF.

The chain combines TRBV10-3 with TRBJ1-1, with D maybe TRBD1 (6 bases). Looked up from germline, CDR1 is ENHRY and CDR2 is SYGVKD. V lost 6 bases to trimming and J lost 0 bases, with 14 bases between them. This CDR3 spans 15 amino acids. CDR3 loop: CAIRQGLGMNTEAFF. The CDR3 region has the DNA TGTGCCATCAGACAGGGTTTAGGAATGAACACTGAAGCTTTCTTT.

This chain links TRBV7-3 with TRBJ2-5; maybe TRBD1 (5 bases). The CDR3 has 15 amino acids. The V end lost 5 bases, the J end lost 4 bases, and 17 bases lay between the germline ends. From germline, CDR1 is SGHTA and CDR2 FQGTGA. CDR3: CASSLTGQLGETQYF. Written as DNA, the CDR3 is TGTGCCAGCAGCCTTACTGGACAACTCGGAGAGACCCAGTACTTC.

The chain joins TRBV7-2 to TRBJ2-2; D gene ambiguous. Looked up from germline, CDR1 is SGHTA and CDR2 is FQGNSA. Trimming took 3 bases from V and 7 from J, leaving 12 bases between them. The length of the CDR3 is 14 residues. In nucleotides, the CDR3 is TGTGCCAGCAGCTTGTCTAGGTGGTACGGGGAGCTGTTTTTT. This sequence encodes CASSLSRWYGELFF. Supplemented by reference TRBV7-2 and TRBJ2-2, the full variable domain reads GAGVSQSPSNKVTEKGKDVELRCDPISGHTALYWYRQSLGQGLEFLIYFQGNSAPDKSGLPSDRFSAERTGGSVSTLTIQRTQQEDSAVYLCASSLSRWYGELFFGEGSRLTVL.

This rearrangement joins TRBV3-1 (or the pseudogene TRBV3-2) to TRBJ2-7; 7 nucleotides agree with TRBD2. Germline lookup yields CDR1 LGHDT and CDR2 YNNKEL (reference sequence). The junction had 8 bases not matched to a gene; V was cut back by 4 bases and J by 2 bases. The CDR3 covers 15 residues. The CDR3: CASSRGLAEAYEQYV. CDR3 in DNA: TGTGCCAGCAGCCGAGGGCTAGCGGAGGCCTACGAGCAGTACGTC.

The gene calls are TRBV30 and TRBJ2-1; 10 bases align to TRBD2. The germline CDR1 and CDR2 sequences are GTSNPN and SVGIG (reference sequence). Trimming cost V 2 bases and J 2 bases; bases outside gene matches: 3. There are 15 residues in the CDR3. This CDR3 is CAWSSGLAPYNEQFF. CDR3 nucleotide sequence: TGTGCCTGGAGTTCGGGACTAGCGCCCTACAATGAGCAGTTCTTC.

CDR3 region: CASSLGLAGGSDTQYF. The DNA of the CDR3 is TGCGCCAGCAGCTTGGGACTAGCGGGGGGGTCAGATACGCAGTATTTT. The chain recombines TRBV5-1 with TRBJ2-3, with 14 positions matching TRBD2. Trimming removed 0 bases from V and 4 bases from J; junction bases left unmatched: 1. The CDR3 has 16 residues. Germline V gene data show CDR1 as SGHRS and CDR2 as YFSETQ.

The chain couples TRBV11-1 to TRBJ2-5; D uncertain. CDR1 SGHAT and CDR2 FQDESV come from the germline V gene (reference sequence). The CDR3 extends over 16 amino acids. V lost 1 base and J 1 base, leaving 13 bases between the germline ends. As DNA, the CDR3 is TGTGCCAGCAGCTTAGTGGCGGCGGAACTCCAAGAGACCCAGTACTTC. This codes for CASSLVAAELQETQYF.

The J gene is TRBJ2-5, the V gene TRBV9; 9 bases match TRBD2. Germline-derived CDR1 and CDR2 are SGDLS and YYNGEE. This CDR3 spans 16 amino acids. The ends lost 3 bases at V and 4 bases at J; junction bases unmatched: 10. Here the CDR3 reads CASSGGAGGLGETQYF. For the CDR3, the DNA is TGTGCCAGCAGCGGCGGGGCGGGGGGGCTTGGAGAGACCCAGTACTTC. Using reference TRBV9 and TRBJ2-5 for the parts outside the CDR3, the full variable domain is DSGVTQTPKHLITATGQRVTLRCSPRSGDLSVYWYQQSLDQGLQFLIQYYNGEERAKGNILERFSAQQFPDLHSELNLSSLELGDSALYFCASSGGAGGLGETQYFGPGTRLLVL.

The V and J genes are TRBV6-5 and TRBJ2-6; 7 positions match TRBD1. The V gene's germline CDR1 is MNHEY and CDR2 SVGAGI. The CDR3 is made up of 14 amino acids. V dropped 8 bases and J dropped 0; count of bases not matched to a gene: 1. The CDR3 DNA reads as TGTGCCAGCGGGACAGTCTCTGGGGCCAACGTCCTGACTTTC. Amino acids: CASGTVSGANVLTF.

The gene calls are TRBV10-3 and TRBJ1-4; no firm D call. The CDR3 covers 12 residues. Germline assignment: CDR1 ENHRY and CDR2 SYGVKD. The V end was cut by 0 bases, the J end by 8 bases, with 4 bases between. CDR3 protein: CAISESREKLFF. The CDR3 DNA reads as TGTGCCATCAGTGAGTCGAGGGAAAAACTGTTTTTT.

The chain joins TRBV19 to TRBJ1-6; D is unresolved. CDR3 length: 15 amino acids. Germline CDR1 and CDR2: LNHDA and SQIVND (reference sequence). Between the trimmed V and J ends, which lost 1 base and 8 bases, there was a span of 12 bases. CDR3 in amino acids: CASSIVDPRDSPLHF. The CDR3, as DNA: TGTGCCAGTAGTATAGTCGACCCACGGGATTCACCCCTCCACTTT. Together with reference TRBV19 and TRBJ1-6, the CDR3 gives the full variable domain: DGGITQSPKYLFRKEGQNVTLSCEQNLNHDAMYWYRQDPGQGLRLIYYSQIVNDFQKGDIAEGYSVSREKKESFPLTVTSAQKNPTAFYLCASSIVDPRDSPLHFGNGTRLTVT.

The chain joins TRBV6-5 to TRBJ2-7; 10 nucleotides align to TRBD1. Germline V gives CDR1 MNHEY, CDR2 SVGAGI. The CDR3 sequence is 12 residues long. Trimming cost V 6 bases and J 6 bases; bases outside gene matches: 2. Written as DNA, the CDR3 is TGTGCCAGCAGCCGGGACAGGGGCGAGCAGTACGTC. This translates into CASSRDRGEQYV.

This sequence joins TRBV20-1 and TRBJ2-7; 9 bases align to TRBD2. Losses at the gene ends were 3 bases for V and 0 bases for J; bases not matched to a gene: 6. CDR3 length: 15 residues. CDR1 is DFQATT, CDR2 SNEGSKA, per germline (reference sequence). The CDR3 nucleotides read TGCAGTGCTAGTGGAGGCGGGGGGGACTCCTACGAGCAGTACTTC. Amino acids: CSASGGGGDSYEQYF.

Notes on this clone: This same CDR3 is encoded by further DNA sequences in the sample. The chain is built from TRBV5-1 and TRBJ1-1; tentative D call: TRBD1 (6 bases). V lost 6 bases and J 1 base, leaving 13 bases between the germline ends. The CDR3 contains 14 residues. CDR1 is SGHRS and CDR2 is YFSETQ in the germline V gene. CDR3 nucleotide sequence: TGCGCCAGCACCCCGACAGGAGGGAACACTGAAGCTTTCTTT. Residues: CASTPTGGNTEAFF.

As DNA, the CDR3 is TGTGCCAGCAGTCCTGTCGCCGGTAGCGGGAGTACTGAGCAGTTCTTC. This translates into CASSPVAGSGSTEQFF. The chain recombines TRBV5-4 with TRBJ2-1, with 9 bases that match TRBD2. V shed 5 bases, J shed 9 bases, and the junction held 15 bases outside the gene matches. The germline V gene encodes CDR1 SGHNT and CDR2 YYREEE (reference sequence). The CDR3 is 16 residues long. Variable domain in full (rest from reference TRBV5-4 and TRBJ2-1): ETGVTQSPTHLIKTRGQQVTLRCSSQSGHNTVSWYQQALGQGPQFIFQYYREEENGRGNFPPRFSGLQFPNYSSELNVNALELDDSALYLCASSPVAGSGSTEQFFGPGTRLTVL.

The chain uses TRBV20-1 and TRBJ1-1; D gene uncertain. The CDR3 loop spans 11 amino acids. Trimming pared 5 bases from V and 7 bases from J, leaving 11 bases between. From germline, CDR1 is DFQATT and CDR2 SNEGSKA (reference sequence). CDR3 loop: CSAGGPFEAFF. In nucleotides, the CDR3 is TGCAGTGCTGGAGGGCCGTTTGAAGCTTTCTTT.